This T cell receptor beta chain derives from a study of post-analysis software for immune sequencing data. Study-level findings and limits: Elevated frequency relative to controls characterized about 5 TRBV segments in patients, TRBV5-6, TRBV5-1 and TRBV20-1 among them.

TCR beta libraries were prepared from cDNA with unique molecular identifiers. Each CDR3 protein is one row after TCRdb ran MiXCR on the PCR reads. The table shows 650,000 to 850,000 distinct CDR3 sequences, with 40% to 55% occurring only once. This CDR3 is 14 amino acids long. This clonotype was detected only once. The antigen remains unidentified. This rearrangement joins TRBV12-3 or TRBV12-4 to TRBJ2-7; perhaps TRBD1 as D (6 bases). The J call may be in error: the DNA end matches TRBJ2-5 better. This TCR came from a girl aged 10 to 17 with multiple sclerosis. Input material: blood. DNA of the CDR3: TGTGCCAGCAGCCCCTTGAAGGGGGTAGAGACCCAGTACTTC. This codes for CASSPLKGVETQYF.